The 5 T cell receptor beta chains reported below all come from one sample, sequenced in a study of post-analysis software for immune sequencing data. Study-level results: TRBV5-6, TRBV5-1 and TRBV20-1 were among a handful of TRBV segments more frequent in patients than controls.

These TCRs are of unknown antigen specificity. Unique-molecular-identifier-tagged TCR beta cDNA libraries were used. TCRdb independently ran MiXCR on the PCR reads; one entry per CDR3 protein. The sample has about 820,000 distinct CDR3 sequences, 53% seen once. Sequencing input: blood. Source of these receptors: a girl aged 10 to 17 with multiple sclerosis.

The gene calls are TRBV6-2 or TRBV6-3 and TRBJ2-1; no firm D call. The end of the DNA aligns better with TRBJ2-7, so the J call may be wrong. Germline CDR1 MNHEY, CDR2 SVGEGT. CDR3 length equals 14 residues. This chain's CDR3 is CASSYGGFSYEQYF. CDR3 DNA: TGTGCCAGCAGTTACGGCGGTTTCTCCTACGAGCAGTACTTC.

This clonotype was picked up a small number of times. The chain has TRBV20-1 and TRBJ2-2; D not resolved. The CDR3 length is 13 residues. V dropped 6 bases and J dropped 0 bases, with 8 bases sitting between them. From germline, CDR1 is DFQATT and CDR2 SNEGSKA (reference sequence). The CDR3 DNA is TGCAGTGCAGATTTCCCGAACACCGGGGAGCTGTTTTTT. This translates into CSADFPNTGELFF.

The J gene is TRBJ2-3, the V gene TRBV29-1, with D tentatively TRBD2 (5 bases). The CDR3 sequence is 14 residues long. From germline, CDR1 is SQVTM and CDR2 ANQGSEA. The ends were cut back, 6 bases at V and 4 bases at J, with 17 bases in the middle. The CDR3, as DNA: TGCAGCGTCCCTACTAGGACTTCCGCAGATACGCAGTATTTT. It codes for CSVPTRTSADTQYF.

Here the CDR3 DNA reads TGTGCCAGCAGCCGCAGACAGGGGGAGTACGAGCAGTACTTC. Residues: CASSRRQGEYEQYF. V and J are TRBV7-2 and TRBJ2-7; 9 positions agree with TRBD1. CDR3 length: 14 amino acids. Looked up from germline, CDR1 is SGHTA and CDR2 is FQGNSA. V was pared by 5 bases and J by 4 bases, with 6 bases of the junction left unmatched.

The chain is built from TRBV20-1 and TRBJ1-1, with D hard to call. The CDR3 sequence is 14 residues long. Per the germline V gene, CDR1 is DFQATT and CDR2 is SNEGSKA (reference sequence). The V gene lost 3 bases and the J gene lost 0 bases, with 11 bases spanning the gap. CDR3 DNA sequence: TGCAGTGCTAGGGAGGACTCGGTGAACACTGAAGCTTTCTTT. Translation: CSAREDSVNTEAFF.